These 9 T cell receptor beta chains were all obtained from the same sample, sequenced in a study of blood T cells in healthy people across ages (dated by TCRdb to 2014 to 2015). Library method: 5' RACE. Sequencer: Illumina HiSeq 2500. The second PCR ran for about 6 to 12 cycles and used a J-beta primer mix along with a sample-barcoded 5' primer. TCRdb passed the public sequencing reads through fastp at Q25 and MiXCR, retaining productive beta sequences. Under each unique CDR3 protein, matching rows form one entry showing the most common genes and DNA. The sample has over 950,000 distinct CDR3 sequences on record, roughly 51% of them singletons. The top ten clonotypes cover about a fifth of the sample. The source material was blood. These receptors originate from a woman aged 60-75 years in good health.

Only one count was recorded for this clonotype. The chain combines TRBV18 with TRBJ2-5; D gene uncertain. The CDR3 covers 13 residues. V was cut by 5 bases and J by 7 bases, with 14 bases left in between. Germline V gives CDR1 KGHSH, CDR2 LQKENI. This CDR3 is CASSTIKEGTQYF. The CDR3 bases are TGTGCCAGCTCAACGATCAAGGAAGGGACCCAGTACTTC.

The genes are TRBV5-1 and TRBJ2-1; tentative D call: TRBD2 (6 bases). The germline V and J ends were trimmed by 0 bases and 5 bases, with 12 bases remaining between them. The CDR3 covers 15 residues. CDR1 is SGHRS, CDR2 YFSETQ, per germline. CDR3 sequence (DNA): TGCGCCAGCAGCTTGGTCTGGCGGGGCAACAATGAGCAGTTCTTC. Its translation: CASSLVWRGNNEQFF.

The V gene is TRBV5-1, the J gene TRBJ2-3; D may be TRBD2 (6 bases). Trimming removed 3 bases at V and 3 bases at J, with 26 bases between. Germline V CDR1 and CDR2: SGHRS, YFSETQ. The CDR3 consists of 19 residues. The CDR3 sequence is CASSSGDPLADYLTDTQYF. CDR3 bases: TGCGCCAGCAGCTCGGGAGACCCTTTAGCCGATTATTTAACAGATACGCAGTATTTT.

This chain connects TRBV10-3 to TRBJ2-1; D gene unclear. The germline gives CDR1 ENHRY, CDR2 SYGVKD. This CDR3 is 13 amino acids long. Trimming cost V 4 bases and J 12 bases, with 16 bases left between them. CDR3 DNA sequence: TGTGCCATCAGTGGGTCGAGGCTAGAGGTGCAGTTCTTC. Its translation: CAISGSRLEVQFF.

Comment on this clonotype: Germline and junction disagree at one end, which may indicate a read error. This chain joins TRBV6-2 or TRBV6-3 and TRBJ1-2; D unresolved. There are 16 residues in the CDR3. Germline loops: CDR1 MNHEY, CDR2 SVGEGT. CDR3 DNA sequence: TGTGCCGGCAGTTACTTTCGGCCAGACCTTAACTATGGCTACACCTTC. It yields the protein CAGSYFRPDLNYGYTF.

At least ten counts were recorded for this clonotype. V usage is TRBV29-1 and J usage is TRBJ2-5, with D possibly TRBD1 on 6 matching bases. V was pared by 7 bases and J by 2 bases, with 14 bases between. CDR3 length equals 13 residues. Germline V CDR1 and CDR2: SQVTM, ANQGSEA. CDR3: CSAQGIGQETQYF. The CDR3 DNA is TGCAGCGCCCAGGGGATCGGGCAAGAGACCCAGTACTTC.

The chain uses TRBV20-1 and TRBJ1-2; 8 bases align to TRBD1. The V segment lost 6 bases and the J segment 6 bases; nucleotides outside the gene matches: 12. The CDR3 loop spans 14 amino acids. In germline, CDR1 is DFQATT, CDR2 SNEGSKA (reference sequence). CDR3 region: CSAYARGRDDGYTF. CDR3 bases: TGCAGTGCCTACGCCAGGGGGCGCGACGATGGCTACACCTTC.

V usage is TRBV3-1 and J usage is TRBJ2-7; D gene ambiguous. The closer fit of TRBJ2-5 to the DNA end suggests the J call may be wrong. This CDR3 region has 15 residues. The germline V gene encodes CDR1 LGHDT and CDR2 YNNKEL (reference sequence). CDR3 protein: CASSQDPSRSETQYF. The CDR3 DNA follows: TGTGCCAGCAGCCAAGATCCGAGCAGATCAGAGACCCAGTACTTC.

The genes are TRBV29-1 and TRBJ2-1; 8 bases map to TRBD2. CDR3 length: 16 residues. Looked up from germline, CDR1 is SQVTM and CDR2 is ANQGSEA. The V gene end was trimmed by 0 bases and the J gene end by 1 base; junction bases not matched to a gene: 5. CDR3 loop: CSVEDVLAASYNEQFF. CDR3 in DNA: TGCAGCGTTGAAGACGTACTAGCGGCTTCCTACAATGAGCAGTTCTTC.